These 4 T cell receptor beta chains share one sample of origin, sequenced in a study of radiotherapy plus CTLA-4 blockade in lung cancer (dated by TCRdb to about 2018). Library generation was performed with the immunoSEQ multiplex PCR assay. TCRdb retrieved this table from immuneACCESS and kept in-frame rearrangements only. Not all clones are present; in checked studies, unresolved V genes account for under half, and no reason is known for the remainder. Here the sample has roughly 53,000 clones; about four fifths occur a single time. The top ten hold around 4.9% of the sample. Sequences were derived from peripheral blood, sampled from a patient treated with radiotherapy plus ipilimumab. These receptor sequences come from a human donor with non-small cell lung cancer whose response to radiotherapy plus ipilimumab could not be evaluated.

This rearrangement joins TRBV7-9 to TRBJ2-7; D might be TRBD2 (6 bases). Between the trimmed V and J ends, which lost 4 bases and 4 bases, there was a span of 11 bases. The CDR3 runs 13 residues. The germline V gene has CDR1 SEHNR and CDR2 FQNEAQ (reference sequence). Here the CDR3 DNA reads TGTGCCAGCAGCTACGCGGGGCAGTACGAGCAGTACTTC. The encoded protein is CASSYAGQYEQYF.

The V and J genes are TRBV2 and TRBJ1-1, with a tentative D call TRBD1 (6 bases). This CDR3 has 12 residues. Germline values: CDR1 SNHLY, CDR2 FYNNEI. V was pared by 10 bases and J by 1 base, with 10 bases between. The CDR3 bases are TGTGCCACCCAACAGGGGAACACTGAAGCTTTCTTT. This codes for CATQQGNTEAFF.

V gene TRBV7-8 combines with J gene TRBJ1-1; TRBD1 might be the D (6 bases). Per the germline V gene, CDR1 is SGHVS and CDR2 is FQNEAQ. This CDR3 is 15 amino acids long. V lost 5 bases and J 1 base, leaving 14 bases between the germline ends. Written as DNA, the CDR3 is TGTGCCAGCAGCGATACAGGGTTTGGGAACACTGAAGCTTTCTTT. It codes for CASSDTGFGNTEAFF.

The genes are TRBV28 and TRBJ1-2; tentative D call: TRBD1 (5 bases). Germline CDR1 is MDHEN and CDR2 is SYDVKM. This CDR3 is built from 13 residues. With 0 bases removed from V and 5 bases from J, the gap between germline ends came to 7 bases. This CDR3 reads CASSLWGRYGYTF. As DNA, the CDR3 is TGTGCCAGCAGTTTATGGGGGCGTTATGGCTACACCTTC.